This T cell receptor (beta chain) emerged from a study of shared clonotypes between healthy human individuals. Caucasian adults living in Nashville, Tennessee, provided all samples. Points from the study as a whole: Sequencing depth was a factor that was expected to affect clonotype sharing among donors.

The table came from immunoSEQ multiplex PCR; TCRdb's copy has only in-frame clones and leaves some out. The sample has approximately 2,000,000 clones, 85% to 95% seen once. For this clone: Antigen: not known.

This CDR3 region has 18 residues. Sequences were obtained from naive CD4+ T cells from PBMCs. Indicated subset: CD45RA+ positively selected. This chain uses TRBV21-1 with TRBJ2-3; TRBD2, the table's D call, lacks a check against the DNA. TRBV21-1 is deemed a pseudogene. This clonotype was obtained from a man younger than 30 in good health. Some clones in this sample may be carry-over from other donors' samples. The CDR3 spells CASSKAGTSGKVADTQYF. The CDR3, as DNA: TGTGCCAGCAGCAAAGCGGGGACTAGCGGGAAGGTCGCAGATACGCAGTATTTT.